This TCR beta chain was recorded in a study of CD8 T cells in ankylosing spondylitis. This clonotype was observed many times. Its antigen remains unknown. TCRdb reprocessed the 5' RACE reads via MiXCR and lists one record per CDR3 protein. The table shows 150,000 to 200,000 distinct CDR3 sequences, with about 20% occurring only once. The CDR3 is made up of 13 amino acids. Per germline, CDR1 SGHRS and CDR2 YFSETQ. V gave up 4 bases and J gave up 7 bases, with 14 bases separating them. General study results and limits: Blood from ankylosing spondylitis patients appeared to carry a characteristic roughly eight-variant TCR beta motif. Disease-linked clones reportedly showed significant enrichment in matched ankylosing spondylitis synovial fluid.

The chain employs TRBV5-1 and TRBJ1-1; D possibly corresponds to TRBD1 (5 bases). This TCR was recovered from a male donor between 5 and 35 years old with ankylosing spondylitis or in good health (not recorded which). The sample consisted of blood, either unsorted or a sorted T cell fraction (not recorded which). Written as DNA, the CDR3 is TGCGCCAGCAGCACCGGGACGTACTATGAAGCTTTCTTT. Protein product: CASSTGTYYEAFF.